This T cell receptor (beta chain) is drawn from a study of beta chain features in type 1 diabetes. At the level of the study: On cell yields, gender and age, patients and healthy donors were similar. Sorted cells numbering 107,917,701 were examined across all samples. Overall study findings and caveats: Individuals with type 1 diabetes displayed fewer insertions and more deletions at VDJ junctions. Shorter templates might be favored by PCR, equally in patients and controls.

V was trimmed by 3 bases and J by 2 bases, leaving 17 bases between them. The CDR3 is 17 amino acids. Germline V gene sequence: CDR1 MNHNS, CDR2 SASEGT. Since all of the isolated RNA was reverse transcribed, expressed TCRB transcripts were what got sequenced. Method: immunoSEQ multiplex PCR; TCRdb's copy keeps in-frame clones and lacks some. This sample has 850,000 to 900,000 clones, with roughly 17% found just once. Notes on this clone: The antigen is undetermined.

Sequenced input: naive CD4+ T cells from blood. The chain uses TRBV6-1 and TRBJ2-1, with D perhaps TRBD2 (6 bases). The clonotype was recovered from a woman in her late teens or twenties in good health. CDR3 protein: CASSDLLAVLTYNEQFF. The CDR3 region has the DNA TGTGCCAGCAGTGATTTATTAGCGGTCCTCACCTACAATGAGCAGTTCTTC.